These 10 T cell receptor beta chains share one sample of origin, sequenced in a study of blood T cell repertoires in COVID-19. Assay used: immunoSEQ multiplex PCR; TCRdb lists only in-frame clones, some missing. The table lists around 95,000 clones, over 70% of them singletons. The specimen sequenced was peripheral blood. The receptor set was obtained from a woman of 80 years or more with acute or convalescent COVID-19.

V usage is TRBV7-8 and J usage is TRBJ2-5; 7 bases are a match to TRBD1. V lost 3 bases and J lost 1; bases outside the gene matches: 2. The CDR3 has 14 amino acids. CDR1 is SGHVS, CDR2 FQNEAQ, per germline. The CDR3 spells CASSFDRVQETQYF. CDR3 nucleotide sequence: TGTGCCAGCAGCTTTGACAGGGTCCAAGAGACCCAGTACTTC.

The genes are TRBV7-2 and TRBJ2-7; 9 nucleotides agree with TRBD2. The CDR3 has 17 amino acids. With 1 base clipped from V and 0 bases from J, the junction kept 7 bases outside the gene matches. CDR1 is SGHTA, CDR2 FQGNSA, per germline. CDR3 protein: CASSLEALAGDSYEQYF. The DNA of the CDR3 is TGTGCCAGCAGCTTAGAAGCACTAGCGGGTGACTCCTACGAGCAGTACTTC. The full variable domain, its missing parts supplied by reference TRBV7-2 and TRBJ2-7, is GAGVSQSPSNKVTEKGKDVELRCDPISGHTALYWYRQSLGQGLEFLIYFQGNSAPDKSGLPSDRFSAERTGGSVSTLTIQRTQQEDSAVYLCASSLEALAGDSYEQYFGPGTRLTVT.

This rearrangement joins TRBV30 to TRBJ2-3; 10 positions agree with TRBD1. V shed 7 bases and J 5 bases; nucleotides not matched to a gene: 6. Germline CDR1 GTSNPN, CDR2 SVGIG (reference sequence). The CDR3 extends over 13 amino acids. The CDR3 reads CASDRGQIDTQYF. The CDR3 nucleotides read TGTGCCTCAGACAGGGGGCAGATAGATACGCAGTATTTT. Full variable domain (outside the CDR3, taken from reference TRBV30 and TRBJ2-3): SQTIHQWPATLVQPVGSPLSLECTVEGTSNPNLYWYRQAAGRGLQLLFYSVGIGQISSEVPQNLSASRPQDRQFILSSKKLLLSDSGFYLCASDRGQIDTQYFGPGTRLTVL.

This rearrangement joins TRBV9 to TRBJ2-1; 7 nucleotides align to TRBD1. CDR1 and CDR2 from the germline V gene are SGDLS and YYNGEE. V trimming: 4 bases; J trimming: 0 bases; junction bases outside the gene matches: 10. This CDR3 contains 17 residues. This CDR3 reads CASSYQQGRRSYNEQFF. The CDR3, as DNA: TGTGCCAGCAGCTACCAACAGGGGAGACGCTCCTACAATGAGCAGTTCTTC.

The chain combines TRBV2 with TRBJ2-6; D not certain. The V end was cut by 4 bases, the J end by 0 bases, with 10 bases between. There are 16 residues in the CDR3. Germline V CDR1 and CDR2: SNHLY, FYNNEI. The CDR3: CASSAGEASGANVLTF. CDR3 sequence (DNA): TGTGCCAGCAGTGCAGGTGAAGCCTCTGGGGCCAACGTCCTGACTTTC.

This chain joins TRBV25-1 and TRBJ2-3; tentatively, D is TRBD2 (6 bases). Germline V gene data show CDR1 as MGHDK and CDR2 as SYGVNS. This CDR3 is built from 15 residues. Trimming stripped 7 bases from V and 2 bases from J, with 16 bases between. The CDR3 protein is CASTPTGELTDTQYF. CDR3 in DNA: TGTGCCAGCACCCCGACGGGGGAGCTCACAGATACGCAGTATTTT.

The CDR3 DNA is TGCGCCAGCAGCTCCGGGACAGGGGGGGCCACTGAAGCTTTCTTT. Its protein product is CASSSGTGGATEAFF. The chain employs TRBV5-1 and TRBJ1-1; 11 positions match TRBD1. J gave up 4 bases and V 3 bases, and 5 bases lay outside the gene matches. CDR3 size: 15 residues. Germline CDR1 and CDR2: SGHRS and YFSETQ.

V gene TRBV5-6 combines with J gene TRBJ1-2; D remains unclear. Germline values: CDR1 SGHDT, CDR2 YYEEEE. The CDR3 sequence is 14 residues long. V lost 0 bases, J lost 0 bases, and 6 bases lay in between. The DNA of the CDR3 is TGTGCCAGCAGCTTGGATCCATCTAACTATGGCTACACCTTC. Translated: CASSLDPSNYGYTF.

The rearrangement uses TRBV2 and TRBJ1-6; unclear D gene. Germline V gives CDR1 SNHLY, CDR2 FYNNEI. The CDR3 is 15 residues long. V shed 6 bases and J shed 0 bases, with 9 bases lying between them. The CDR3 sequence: CASRAASSYNSPLHF. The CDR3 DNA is TGTGCCAGCAGGGCAGCGAGCTCCTATAATTCACCCCTCCACTTT. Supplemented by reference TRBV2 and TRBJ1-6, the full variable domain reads EPEVTQTPSHQVTQMGQEVILRCVPISNHLYFYWYRQILGQKVEFLVSFYNNEISEKSEIFDDQFSVERPDGSNFTLKIRSTKLEDSAMYFCASRAASSYNSPLHFGNGTRLTVT.

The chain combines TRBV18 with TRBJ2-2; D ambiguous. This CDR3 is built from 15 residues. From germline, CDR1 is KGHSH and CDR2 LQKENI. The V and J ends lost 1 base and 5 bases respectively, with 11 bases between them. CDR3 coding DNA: TGTGCCAGCTCACCACAGCCGCCCGAAACCGGGGAGCTGTTTTTT. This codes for CASSPQPPETGELFF.